A selection of T cell receptor beta chains follows, all from one sample in a study of tissue T cells after allogeneic stem cell transplantation. Repertoires were generated with immunoSEQ multiplex PCR, while TCRdb's copy carries only in-frame clones and drops some. The sample has some 25,000 clones, about 90% seen once. The material was blood, obtained before transplantation. The receptors stem from a male donor aged 60 or over who later had graft-versus-host disease after an allogeneic stem cell transplant. Both conserved end residues are part of each CDR3. The order of the fields is clone size, CDR3 length, V gene, D gene, J gene, CDR3 protein, CDR3 DNA. A D gene is named only where the DNA matches it firmly. A clone size is listed for some rows: how often the clone was seen (once, few, many), or a class if it is expanded.

>.|13|TRBV19|.|TRBJ1-2
CASRGAGADGYTF
TGTGCCTCAAGGGGGGCAGGGGCGGATGGCTACACCTTC
>.|13|TRBV7-9|.|TRBJ1-1
CASSQQMNTEAFF
TGTGCCAGCAGCCAACAGATGAACACTGAAGCTTTCTTT
>.|15|TRBV7-3|TRBD1|TRBJ2-7
CASSLGTGGLYEQYF
TGTGCCAGCAGCTTAGGGACAGGGGGTCTGTACGAGCAGTACTTC
>once|13|TRBV24-1|.|TRBJ2-1
CATSDSHRNEQFF
TGTGCCACCAGTGATTCCCATAGGAATGAGCAGTTCTTC
>.|18|TRBV6-4|TRBD1|TRBJ2-5
CASSLPQGDRWYQETQYF
TGTGCCAGCAGTCTCCCTCAGGGGGACAGGTGGTACCAAGAGACCCAGTACTTC
>.|13|TRBV23-1|.|TRBJ2-7
CASVGIEEYEQYF
TGCGCCAGCGTAGGGATTGAGGAGTACGAGCAGTACTTC
>.|14|TRBV19|TRBD1|TRBJ1-5
CASTQRTGIQPQHF
TGTGCCAGTACCCAAAGGACAGGGATCCAACCCCAGCATTTT
>.|16|TRBV15|TRBD2|TRBJ2-7
CATSRGRAGGVYEQYF
TGTGCCACCAGCAGAGGCCGGGCGGGAGGAGTCTACGAGCAGTACTTC
>.|16|TRBV7-3|TRBD1|TRBJ2-5
CASSKTRDRGQETQYF
TGTGCCAGCAGTAAAACCAGGGACAGGGGGCAAGAGACCCAGTACTTC
>.|16|TRBV3-1/TRBV3-2|.|TRBJ2-3
CASSQGLGSSTDTQYF
TGTGCCAGCAGCCAAGGTTTAGGGTCTAGCACAGATACGCAGTATTTT